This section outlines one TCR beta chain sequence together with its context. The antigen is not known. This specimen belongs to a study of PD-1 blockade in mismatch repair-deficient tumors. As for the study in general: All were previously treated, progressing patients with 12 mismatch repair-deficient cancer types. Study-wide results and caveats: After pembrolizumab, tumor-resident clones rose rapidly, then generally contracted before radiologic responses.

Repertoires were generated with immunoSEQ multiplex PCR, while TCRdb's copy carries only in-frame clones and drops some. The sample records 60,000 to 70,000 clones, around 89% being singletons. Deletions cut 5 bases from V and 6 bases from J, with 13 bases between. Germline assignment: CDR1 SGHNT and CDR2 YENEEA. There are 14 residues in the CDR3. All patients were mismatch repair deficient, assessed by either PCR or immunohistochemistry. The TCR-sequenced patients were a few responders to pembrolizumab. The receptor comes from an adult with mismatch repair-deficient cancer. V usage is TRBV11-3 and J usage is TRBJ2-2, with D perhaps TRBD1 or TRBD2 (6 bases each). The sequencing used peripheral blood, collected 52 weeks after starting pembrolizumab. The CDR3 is CASSVEGGAGELFF. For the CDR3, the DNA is TGTGCCAGCAGCGTGGAGGGGGGTGCCGGGGAGCTGTTTTTT.